The 4 T cell receptor beta chains listed next were all sequenced from one sample in a study of blood T cells in healthy people across ages. The second PCR ran roughly 7 to 11 cycles with a sample-barcoded 5' primer and J-beta primers. In TCRdb, the 5' RACE reads were re-called with MiXCR into one record per CDR3 protein. The repertoire includes about 730,000 distinct CDR3 sequences, about 42% of them detected once, and around a fifth sits in the top ten. Sequencing was carried out using blood. These receptors originate from a woman aged 55-70 years in good health.

The chain combines TRBV3-1 with TRBJ2-5; 9 nucleotides line up with TRBD1. V trimming: 2 bases; J trimming: 5 bases; junction bases outside the gene matches: 12. This CDR3 is 17 amino acids long. Germline V CDR1 and CDR2: LGHDT, YNNKEL (reference sequence). This CDR3 reads CASSQNTGGARGETQYF. CDR3 bases: TGTGCCAGCAGCCAAAATACAGGGGGCGCACGTGGTGAGACCCAGTACTTC.

The chain joins TRBV7-2 to TRBJ1-3, with D possibly TRBD1 on 5 matching bases. The V end lost 1 base, the J end lost 0 bases, and 13 bases lay between the germline ends. In germline, CDR1 is SGHTA, CDR2 FQGNSA. This CDR3 is 17 amino acids long. The CDR3: CASSLEGWGYSGNTIYF. CDR3 DNA: TGTGCCAGCAGCTTAGAGGGGTGGGGATACTCTGGAAACACCATATATTTT.

This chain uses TRBV5-1 with TRBJ2-7, with 14 bases fitting TRBD2. The J call may be mistaken, given a closer DNA end match to TRBJ2-5. Germline V CDR1 and CDR2: SGHRS, YFSETQ. The CDR3 sequence is 17 residues long. The CDR3 nucleotides read TGCGCCAGCAGCTTGGACGGACTAGCGGGGGGTGTAAAGACCCAGTACTTC. It specifies CASSLDGLAGGVKTQYF.

This chain uses TRBV19 with TRBJ1-2; D not certain. Trimming shortened V by 3 bases and J by 4 bases, and 15 bases separated the two germline ends. CDR1 and CDR2 from the germline V gene are LNHDA and SQIVND (reference sequence). The CDR3 loop spans 15 amino acids. CDR3 residues: CASSIGPRPIYGYTF. The CDR3 coding sequence is TGTGCCAGTAGTATCGGCCCCAGGCCGATCTATGGCTACACCTTC.